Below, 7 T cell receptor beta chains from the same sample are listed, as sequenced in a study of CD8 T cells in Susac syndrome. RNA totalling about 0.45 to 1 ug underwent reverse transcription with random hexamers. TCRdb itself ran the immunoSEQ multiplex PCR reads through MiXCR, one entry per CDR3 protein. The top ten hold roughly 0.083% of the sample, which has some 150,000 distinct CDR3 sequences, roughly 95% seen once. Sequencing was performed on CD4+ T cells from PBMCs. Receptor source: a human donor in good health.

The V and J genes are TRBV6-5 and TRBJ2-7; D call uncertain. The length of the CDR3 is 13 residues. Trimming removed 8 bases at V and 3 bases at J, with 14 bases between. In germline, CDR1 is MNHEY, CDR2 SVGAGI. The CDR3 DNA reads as TGTGCCAGCTTAGCCCCGGCCAACTACGAGCAGTACTTC. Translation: CASLAPANYEQYF.

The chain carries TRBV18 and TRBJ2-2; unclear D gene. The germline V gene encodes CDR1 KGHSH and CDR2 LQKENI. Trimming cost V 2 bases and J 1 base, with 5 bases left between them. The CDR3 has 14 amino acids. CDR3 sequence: CASSPVGNTGELFF. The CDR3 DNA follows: TGTGCCAGCTCACCAGTCGGGAACACCGGGGAGCTGTTTTTT.

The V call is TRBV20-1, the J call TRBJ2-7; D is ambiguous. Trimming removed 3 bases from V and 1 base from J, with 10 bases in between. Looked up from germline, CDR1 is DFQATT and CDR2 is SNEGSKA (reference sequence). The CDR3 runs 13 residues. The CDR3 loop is CSASGAASYEQYF. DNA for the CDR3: TGCAGTGCTAGTGGTGCGGCGTCCTACGAGCAGTACTTC.

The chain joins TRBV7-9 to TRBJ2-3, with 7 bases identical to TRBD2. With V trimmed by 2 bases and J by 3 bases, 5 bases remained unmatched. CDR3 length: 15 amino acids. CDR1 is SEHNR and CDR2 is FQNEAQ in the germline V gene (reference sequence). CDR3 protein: CASSLTTGGTDTQYF. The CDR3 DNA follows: TGTGCCAGCAGCTTAACGACGGGAGGTACAGATACGCAGTATTTT.

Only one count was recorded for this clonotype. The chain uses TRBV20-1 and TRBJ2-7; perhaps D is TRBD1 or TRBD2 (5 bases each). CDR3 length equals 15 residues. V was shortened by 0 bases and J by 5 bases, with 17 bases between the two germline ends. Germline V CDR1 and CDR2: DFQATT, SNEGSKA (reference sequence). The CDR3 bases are TGCAGTGCTAGAGACCCATTGGGACGGCAAAACGAGCAGTACTTC. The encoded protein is CSARDPLGRQNEQYF.

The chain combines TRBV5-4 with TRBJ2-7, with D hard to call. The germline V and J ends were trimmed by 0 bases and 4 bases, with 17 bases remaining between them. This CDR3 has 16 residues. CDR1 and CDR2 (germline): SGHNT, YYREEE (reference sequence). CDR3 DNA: TGTGCCAGCAGCTTGGGGTCCCCCTGGGATAGATACGAGCAGTACTTC. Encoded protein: CASSLGSPWDRYEQYF.

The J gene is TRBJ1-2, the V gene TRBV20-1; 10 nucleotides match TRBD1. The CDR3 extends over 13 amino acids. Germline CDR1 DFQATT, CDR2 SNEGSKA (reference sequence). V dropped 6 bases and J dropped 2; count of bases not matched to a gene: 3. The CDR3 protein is CSALDRGNYGYTF. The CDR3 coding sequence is TGCAGTGCCCTGGACAGGGGGAACTATGGCTACACCTTC.